Following are 30 T cell receptor beta chains from one sample sequenced in a study of post-analysis software for immune sequencing data. Every TCR beta cDNA library bore unique molecular identifiers. Each CDR3 protein gets one entry after TCRdb re-called the PCR reads with MiXCR. The sample consists of hundreds of thousands of distinct CDR3 sequences, 25% to 30% of them appearing once. For these receptors, no antigen is known. Findings and caveats of the study: Relative to controls, patients had about 5 TRBV segments at higher frequency, with TRBV5-6, TRBV5-1 and TRBV20-1 among these.

Sequencing was done on a sample of blood. Every receptor here comes from a girl aged 10 to 17 with multiple sclerosis.

This chain connects TRBV5-1 to TRBJ2-1, with 8 bases matching TRBD1. This CDR3 has 15 amino acids. The germline gives CDR1 SGHRS, CDR2 YFSETQ. With 5 bases clipped from V and 9 bases from J, the junction kept 13 bases outside the gene matches. Written as DNA, the CDR3 is TGCGCCAGCAGTTTTGTGGGCCAAGGGACAGGTGAGCAGTTCTTC. Protein sequence: CASSFVGQGTGEQFF.

This clonotype appeared once. This clone may be a read error of a much larger clone one base away. The J gene is TRBJ2-4, the V gene TRBV7-9; the D call may be TRBD1 or TRBD2 (5 bases each). The closer fit of TRBJ2-7 to the DNA end suggests the J call may be wrong. CDR1 SEHNR and CDR2 FQNEAQ come from the germline V gene (reference sequence). This CDR3 comprises 11 residues. The DNA of the CDR3 is TGTGCCAGCAGCTTTGGGACCGAGCAGTACTTC. Protein: CASSFGTEQYF.

This clonotype was found a few times. This chain connects TRBV7-2 to TRBJ2-7; the D gene is possibly TRBD2 (5 bases). Germline CDR1 is SGHTA and CDR2 is FQGNSA. Trimming pared 0 bases from V and 6 bases from J, leaving 18 bases between. The CDR3 length is 16 residues. CDR3 in amino acids: CASSLAAQRPGGEQYF. DNA of the CDR3: TGTGCCAGCAGCTTAGCCGCGCAGCGCCCTGGAGGCGAGCAGTACTTC.

The chain recombines TRBV20-1 with TRBJ2-1, with 8 bases matching TRBD2. Germline V gene sequence: CDR1 DFQATT, CDR2 SNEGSKA (reference sequence). Trimming at V came to 7 bases and at J to 9 bases, leaving 23 bases not matched to a gene. The CDR3 extends over 17 amino acids. CDR3 in DNA: TGCAGTGGAGAGACAGGTCCCCAACGGGGGGGATGGGGTGAGCAGTTCTTC. It codes for CSGETGPQRGGWGEQFF.

A few counts support this clonotype. The rearrangement links TRBV10-3 to TRBJ2-5; possibly TRBD1 or TRBD2 for D (5 bases each). Trimming pared 4 bases from V and 5 bases from J, leaving 17 bases between. CDR3 length: 15 amino acids. CDR1 and CDR2 from the germline V gene are ENHRY and SYGVKD. CDR3 sequence (DNA): TGTGCCATCAGTGTAGACCGGGACCCGTCGGAGACCCAGTACTTC. This encodes CAISVDRDPSETQYF.

This chain connects TRBV15 to TRBJ2-3, with 10 nucleotides matching TRBD2. The CDR3 consists of 20 residues. The germline V gene has CDR1 LNHNV and CDR2 YYDKDF (reference sequence). With 5 bases clipped from V and 6 bases from J, the junction kept 23 bases outside the gene matches. The CDR3: CATSGLGPPTSGEPLDTQYF. The CDR3 nucleotides read TGTGCCACCAGCGGGCTAGGGCCCCCTACTAGCGGGGAACCTTTGGATACGCAGTATTTT.

V usage is TRBV20-1 and J usage is TRBJ2-5; D is perhaps TRBD2 (6 bases). The CDR3 spans 15 residues. Trimming took off 6 bases at V and 2 bases at J, with 19 bases between the two ends. The germline V gene encodes CDR1 DFQATT and CDR2 SNEGSKA (reference sequence). The CDR3 DNA is TGCAGTGCCCCCCGATCGCGGGGACCACAAGAGACCCAGTACTTC. Its translation: CSAPRSRGPQETQYF.

For this clonotype: Without the conserved terminal phenylalanine or tryptophan, this CDR3 likely stems from a read error. The chain carries TRBV11-2 and TRBJ2-1, with D possibly TRBD1 on 6 matching bases. This CDR3 spans 19 amino acids. CDR1 is SGHAT and CDR2 is FQNNGV in the germline V gene. The V gene lost 4 bases and the J gene lost 0 bases, with 22 bases spanning the gap. The CDR3 loop reads CASSSGVGTPMSSYNEQFI. The CDR3 nucleotides read TGTGCCAGCAGCTCCGGGGTGGGGACACCTATGAGCTCCTACAATGAGCAGTTCATC.

The rearrangement uses TRBV6-2 or TRBV6-3 and TRBJ2-3; D may be TRBD1 or TRBD2 (5 bases each). Germline V gene sequence: CDR1 MNHEY, CDR2 SVGEGT. V dropped 6 bases and J dropped 6 bases, with 19 bases sitting between them. CDR3 length: 15 residues. CDR3 DNA sequence: TGTGCCAGCAGAAGAGGGGTTTCAGTATCGGATACGCAGTATTTT. Its translation is CASRRGVSVSDTQYF.

This clonotype came up many times. The chain joins TRBV7-9 to TRBJ2-3; a possible D gene is TRBD2 (6 bases). There are 14 residues in the CDR3. CDR1 is SEHNR and CDR2 is FQNEAQ in the germline V gene (reference sequence). V was clipped by 3 bases and J by 2 bases, with 9 bases between them. Here the CDR3 reads CASSLGGNTDTQYF. The CDR3 nucleotides are TGTGCCAGCAGCTTGGGCGGGAACACAGATACGCAGTATTTT.

The chain is built from TRBV6-5 and TRBJ2-7; TRBD1 matches 8 bases. The CDR3 is made up of 16 amino acids. Trimming cost V 0 bases and J 7 bases; bases outside gene matches: 11. In germline, CDR1 is MNHEY, CDR2 SVGAGI. The CDR3 loop is CASSYSTNRGENEQYF. As DNA, the CDR3 is TGTGCCAGCAGTTACTCAACCAACAGGGGGGAGAATGAGCAGTACTTC.

The CDR3, as DNA: TGTGCCAGCAGCCAGCCGGGGAGTATCCAGTACTTC. This encodes CASSQPGSIQYF. The chain couples TRBV3-1 to TRBJ2-5; maybe TRBD2 (5 bases). Looked up from germline, CDR1 is LGHDT and CDR2 is YNNKEL (reference sequence). CDR3 length equals 12 residues. V lost 3 bases, J lost 10 bases, and 12 bases lay in between.

This clonotype turned up a few times. The chain couples TRBV7-2 to TRBJ2-3, with D possibly matching TRBD2 (5 bases). The V and J ends lost 4 bases and 9 bases respectively, with 20 bases between them. The CDR3 spans 15 residues. The V gene's germline CDR1 is SGHTA and CDR2 FQGNSA. The CDR3 region is CASSSPAEVRGTQYF. CDR3 nucleotide sequence: TGTGCCAGCAGCTCCCCGGCCGAGGTACGCGGGACGCAGTATTTT.

The chain has TRBV20-1 and TRBJ2-5, with D tentatively TRBD1 or TRBD2 (5 bases each). The CDR3 has 16 residues. Germline CDR1 DFQATT, CDR2 SNEGSKA (reference sequence). Trimming took 3 bases from V and 1 from J, leaving 18 bases between them. The CDR3 nucleotides are TGCAGTGCTAGGGCGACCGGGACGGGGCCCCAAGAGACCCAGTACTTC. It encodes CSARATGTGPQETQYF.

The chain recombines TRBV6-5 with TRBJ1-2; D unclear. The CDR3 loop spans 17 amino acids. The germline V and J ends were trimmed by 4 bases and 5 bases, with 23 bases remaining between them. The germline CDR1 and CDR2 sequences are MNHEY and SVGAGI. The CDR3 sequence is CASSSPTNSGLRYGYTF. The CDR3 DNA reads as TGTGCCAGCAGTTCCCCTACCAATTCGGGGTTACGGTATGGCTACACCTTC.

The sample holds a few counts of this clonotype. The chain carries TRBV12-3 or TRBV12-4 and TRBJ2-3, with D hard to call. The ends were cut back, 5 bases at V and 0 bases at J, with 9 bases in the middle. The length of the CDR3 is 14 residues. The CDR3 nucleotides are TGTGCCAGCAGTAAAGAGACTAGCACAGATACGCAGTATTTT. The encoded protein is CASSKETSTDTQYF.

The chain has TRBV11-2 and TRBJ2-7, with 7 positions matching TRBD1. Germline lookup yields CDR1 SGHAT and CDR2 FQNNGV. This CDR3 is 13 amino acids long. The J segment lost 6 bases and the V segment lost 4 bases, leaving 6 bases of the junction unmatched. The CDR3 DNA reads TGTGCCAGCAGCTCGGAGTACAGGGGCGAGCAGTACTTC. This gives the protein CASSSEYRGEQYF.

In this sample, this clonotype turned up many times. This sequence joins TRBV29-1 and TRBJ2-3; 8 bases match TRBD2. This CDR3 region has 14 residues. With 7 bases clipped from V and 9 bases from J, the junction kept 15 bases outside the gene matches. CDR1 SQVTM and CDR2 ANQGSEA come from the germline V gene. The CDR3 reads CSGLVTPSGLTQYF. The DNA of the CDR3 is TGCAGCGGCTTGGTAACGCCTAGCGGGCTAACGCAGTATTTT.

CDR3 coding DNA: TGCAGCGCCTCGGACCTTCGTCAGGATACGCAGTATTTT. Protein product: CSASDLRQDTQYF. The chain is built from TRBV29-1 and TRBJ2-3; D remains unclear. The CDR3 is 13 residues long. The V end lost 7 bases, the J end lost 6 bases, and 17 bases lay between the germline ends. CDR1 and CDR2 from the germline V gene are SQVTM and ANQGSEA.

The gene calls are TRBV7-9 and TRBJ2-2; tentatively, D is TRBD1 (6 bases). Germline V gives CDR1 SEHNR, CDR2 FQNEAQ (reference sequence). The CDR3 is made up of 15 amino acids. The germline V and J ends were trimmed by 2 bases and 4 bases, with 11 bases remaining between them. The CDR3 coding sequence is TGTGCCAGCAGCTTAAGGACAGAAAGCACCGGGGAGCTGTTTTTT. It translates to CASSLRTESTGELFF.

The chain employs TRBV6-1 and TRBJ1-5; D is uncertain. V dropped 0 bases and J dropped 0 bases, with 6 bases sitting between them. The CDR3 sequence is 15 residues long. Germline V gene lookup returns CDR1 MNHNS and CDR2 SASEGT. CDR3 in amino acids: CASSEARDSNQPQHF. The CDR3 region has the DNA TGTGCCAGCAGTGAAGCGAGGGATAGCAATCAGCCCCAGCATTTT.

This clonotype was found a few times. This rearrangement joins TRBV6-2 or TRBV6-3 to TRBJ2-1; no clear D gene. Germline values: CDR1 MNHEY, CDR2 SVGEGT. The CDR3 length is 13 residues. V lost 5 bases and J lost 5, with 10 bases in between. As DNA, the CDR3 is TGTGCCAGCAGTCATCCCAATAACAATGAGCAGTTCTTC. Protein: CASSHPNNNEQFF.

This clonotype has more than one count but fewer than ten. The chain links TRBV7-2 to TRBJ2-2; the match to TRBD1 covers 8 bases. This CDR3 region has 15 residues. Germline V lookup: CDR1 SGHTA, CDR2 FQGNSA. V dropped 5 bases and J dropped 0; count of bases not matched to a gene: 2. The CDR3 region is CASSQQGANTGELFF. The CDR3 coding sequence is TGTGCCAGCAGCCAACAGGGGGCGAACACCGGGGAGCTGTTTTTT.

This clonotype was picked up many times. The chain recombines TRBV29-1 with TRBJ2-1, with D tentatively TRBD2 (6 bases). Germline values: CDR1 SQVTM, CDR2 ANQGSEA. CDR3 length: 13 residues. Trimming took 2 bases from V and 6 from J, leaving 11 bases between them. The CDR3 protein is CSVERSGVNEQFF. The CDR3 bases are TGCAGCGTTGAACGTTCGGGGGTCAATGAGCAGTTCTTC.

This clonotype has just a few counts. This chain uses TRBV6-6 with TRBJ1-1, with D perhaps TRBD1 (5 bases). The CDR3 loop spans 16 amino acids. CDR1 and CDR2 (germline): MNHNY, SVGAGI (reference sequence). The ends were cut back, 2 bases at V and 4 bases at J, with 17 bases in the middle. CDR3 DNA sequence: TGTGCCAGCAGTTACCGCAGCGGGGGACTATCCACTGAAGCTTTCTTT. Its translation: CASSYRSGGLSTEAFF.

In this sample, this clonotype turned up a few times. The chain recombines TRBV20-1 with TRBJ2-1; TRBD1 matches at 8 bases. V was clipped by 6 bases and J by 3 bases; unmatched bases: 10. This CDR3 region has 15 residues. Germline CDR1 and CDR2: DFQATT and SNEGSKA (reference sequence). In nucleotides, the CDR3 is TGCAGTGCCTTTCCAACAGGGGGAAACTACAATGAGCAGTTCTTC. Translation: CSAFPTGGNYNEQFF.

This clonotype occurred many times. This chain connects TRBV7-2 to TRBJ2-3; D gene unclear. The CDR3 has 14 residues. CDR1 SGHTA and CDR2 FQGNSA come from the germline V gene. Trimming shortened V by 2 bases and J by 3 bases, and 9 bases separated the two germline ends. DNA for the CDR3: TGTGCCAGCAGCTTAAGGGCCGCGACAGATACGCAGTATTTT. Residues: CASSLRAATDTQYF. Drawing the rest from reference TRBV7-2 and TRBJ2-3, the complete variable domain is GAGVSQSPSNKVTEKGKDVELRCDPISGHTALYWYRQSLGQGLEFLIYFQGNSAPDKSGLPSDRFSAERTGGSVSTLTIQRTQQEDSAVYLCASSLRAATDTQYFGPGTRLTVL.

With respect to this clonotype: One end of the junction varies from germline; a read error may be responsible. The V call is TRBV18, the J call TRBJ1-6, with D tentatively TRBD1 (5 bases). Germline V gene sequence: CDR1 KGHSH, CDR2 LQKENI. CDR3 size: 16 residues. CDR3: CPSPPTGPNSGIPLHF. The CDR3 DNA is TGTCCCAGCCCACCCACGGGACCCAACTCAGGAATCCCCCTCCACTTT.

The chain is built from TRBV20-1 and TRBJ1-2; 10 bases match TRBD1. Germline CDR1 reads DFQATT; CDR2 reads SNEGSKA (reference sequence). The CDR3 covers 15 residues. V shed 6 bases and J 8 bases; nucleotides not matched to a gene: 15. The CDR3 sequence is CSAMPWDRGGGGYTF. As DNA, the CDR3 is TGCAGTGCAATGCCCTGGGACAGGGGAGGTGGGGGCTACACCTTC.

This clonotype has just a few counts. This sequence joins TRBV19 and TRBJ2-1; unclear D gene. The CDR3 has 14 residues. V lost 7 bases and J lost 0, with 10 bases in between. Germline CDR1 is LNHDA and CDR2 is SQIVND (reference sequence). Here the CDR3 reads CASMRGDSYNEQFF. The CDR3 DNA is TGTGCCAGTATGCGTGGCGACTCCTACAATGAGCAGTTCTTC.